The next 31 T cell receptor beta chains were all read from a single sample in a study of patients and donors after allogeneic stem cell transplantation (dated by TCRdb to between 2020 and 2021). Library preparation employed RT-PCR. The sequencing machine was a NextSeq 550. The public reads were quality trimmed at Q25 with fastp and then assembled into clones with MiXCR by TCRdb, keeping productive beta chains. When rows share a CDR3 protein, they turn into one entry using the most common DNA and genes. In this sample the table shows fewer than 5,000 distinct CDR3 sequences, approximately 15% of which occur a single time. Roughly 70% of the sample is in the top ten clones. The sequenced material came from blood, either unsorted or a sorted T cell fraction (not recorded which). The receptors come from a human donor who was either an allogeneic HSCT recipient or a stem cell or donor lymphocyte infusion donor (not recorded which). It is not recorded whose cells these are; they may come from a transplant donor.

V usage is TRBV5-1 and J usage is TRBJ1-1; TRBD1 matches 8 bases. The CDR3 extends over 13 amino acids. Germline lookup yields CDR1 SGHRS and CDR2 YFSETQ. V was pared by 5 bases and J by 5 bases, with 5 bases of the junction left unmatched. This CDR3 reads CASSWTGRTEAFF. CDR3 sequence (DNA): TGCGCCAGCAGTTGGACAGGGCGGACTGAAGCTTTCTTT. The complete variable domain, with remaining parts taken from reference TRBV5-1 and TRBJ1-1, reads KAGVTQTPRYLIKTRGQQVTLSCSPISGHRSVSWYQQTPGQGLQFLFEYFSETQRNKGNFPGRFSGRQFSNSRSEMNVSTLELGDSALYLCASSWTGRTEAFFGQGTRLTVV.

This clonotype was detected ten times or more. The V gene is TRBV19, the J gene TRBJ1-6; TRBD1 is a possible D gene (6 bases). Germline V gives CDR1 LNHDA, CDR2 SQIVND (reference sequence). V gave up 4 bases and J gave up 8 bases, with 12 bases separating them. The CDR3 is made up of 14 amino acids. For the CDR3, the DNA is TGTGCCAGTAGTACCACAGGGACGTATTCACCCCTCCACTTT. It yields the protein CASSTTGTYSPLHF. Together with reference TRBV19 and TRBJ1-6, the CDR3 gives the full variable domain: DGGITQSPKYLFRKEGQNVTLSCEQNLNHDAMYWYRQDPGQGLRLIYYSQIVNDFQKGDIAEGYSVSREKKESFPLTVTSAQKNPTAFYLCASSTTGTYSPLHFGNGTRLTVT.

This clonotype has ten or more counts. The V and J genes are TRBV3-1 and TRBJ1-4; D is perhaps TRBD1 (5 bases). Germline V gene data show CDR1 as LGHDT and CDR2 as YNNKEL (reference sequence). The CDR3 has 14 amino acids. The ends were cut back, 4 bases at V and 4 bases at J, with 10 bases in the middle. The CDR3 DNA reads as TGTGCCAGCAGCCTACGGGGGTTTAATGAAAAACTGTTTTTT. Encoded protein: CASSLRGFNEKLFF.

V usage is TRBV7-9 and J usage is TRBJ2-1, with D perhaps assigned TRBD1 or TRBD2 (5 bases each). Germline V gene lookup returns CDR1 SEHNR and CDR2 FQNEAQ (reference sequence). CDR3 length: 14 residues. Trimming removed 0 bases at V and 9 bases at J, with 12 bases between. CDR3 protein: CASSLANWDREQFF. In DNA, the CDR3 is TGTGCCAGCAGCTTAGCGAATTGGGACCGTGAGCAGTTCTTC.

V and J are TRBV2 and TRBJ1-1, with D perhaps matching TRBD1 (5 bases). V was shortened by 3 bases and J by 5 bases, with 16 bases between the two germline ends. This CDR3 is built from 15 residues. Germline V CDR1 and CDR2: SNHLY, FYNNEI. CDR3 coding DNA: TGTGCCAGCAGTGATGGGCGGGGCCGGAGAACTGAAGCTTTCTTT. It encodes CASSDGRGRRTEAFF. The full variable domain, with the rest looked up from reference TRBV2 and TRBJ1-1, is EPEVTQTPSHQVTQMGQEVILRCVPISNHLYFYWYRQILGQKVEFLVSFYNNEISEKSEIFDDQFSVERPDGSNFTLKIRSTKLEDSAMYFCASSDGRGRRTEAFFGQGTRLTVV.

This chain connects TRBV2 to TRBJ2-7; D is uncertain. V was shortened by 11 bases and J by 1 base, with 15 bases between the two germline ends. CDR3 length: 13 residues. CDR1 and CDR2 from the germline V gene are SNHLY and FYNNEI. The CDR3 DNA is TGTGCCGCCCGAGAGGCTAGTTCCTACGAGCAGTACTTC. Its translation: CAAREASSYEQYF.

Concerning this clonotype: A much more abundant neighbour one base away suggests this may be a read error. The V gene is TRBV6-6, the J gene TRBJ1-6; D might be TRBD1 (5 bases). Looked up from germline, CDR1 is MNHNY and CDR2 is SVGAGI (reference sequence). The CDR3 runs 14 residues. CDR3 sequence: CASSWRGGNSSLHF. The DNA for the CDR3 is TGTGCCAGCAGCTGGAGGGGAGGGAATTCATCCCTCCACTTT.

This chain connects TRBV12-3 or TRBV12-4 to TRBJ2-3, with D maybe TRBD1 (6 bases). The ends were cut back, 6 bases at V and 0 bases at J, with 13 bases in the middle. CDR3 length equals 15 residues. In nucleotides, the CDR3 is TGTGCCAGCAGCCCCGGACAGTCTAGCACAGATACGCAGTATTTT. Translation: CASSPGQSSTDTQYF.

This clonotype was recorded many times. The V gene is TRBV6-5, the J gene TRBJ2-7; unclear D gene. CDR3 size: 14 residues. From germline, CDR1 is MNHEY and CDR2 SVGAGI. The germline V and J ends were trimmed by 6 bases and 0 bases, with 12 bases remaining between them. The CDR3 DNA reads as TGTGCCAGCAGCCAAGGACGGATCTCCTACGAGCAGTACTTC. The encoded protein is CASSQGRISYEQYF.

The chain joins TRBV7-9 to TRBJ1-1; D gene ambiguous. This CDR3 contains 11 residues. Per germline, CDR1 SEHNR and CDR2 FQNEAQ (reference sequence). V lost 6 bases to trimming and J lost 3 bases, with 5 bases between them. The CDR3: CASRDYTEAFF. CDR3 bases: TGTGCCAGCAGAGACTACACTGAAGCTTTCTTT.

This sequence joins TRBV3-1 and TRBJ1-1; possible D gene TRBD1, 5 bases. Trimming removed 6 bases at V and 0 bases at J, with 8 bases between. Germline V gene sequence: CDR1 LGHDT, CDR2 YNNKEL (reference sequence). The CDR3 covers 13 residues. The CDR3 DNA is TGTGCCAGCAGGACAGCTATGAACACTGAAGCTTTCTTT. Its translation: CASRTAMNTEAFF. Full variable domain (outside the CDR3, taken from reference TRBV3-1 and TRBJ1-1): DTAVSQTPKYLVTQMGNDKSIKCEQNLGHDTMYWYKQDSKKFLKIMFSYNNKELIINETVPNRFSPKSPDKAHLNLHINSLELGDSAVYFCASRTAMNTEAFFGQGTRLTVV.

This clonotype occurred a few times. The CDR3 sequence is CASSEVTEAFF. As DNA, the CDR3 is TGTGCCAGCAGCGAGGTCACTGAAGCTTTCTTT. This chain connects TRBV6-2 or TRBV6-3 to TRBJ1-1; D ambiguous. Trimming removed 6 bases from V and 4 bases from J, with 6 bases in between. The CDR3 is 11 amino acids. Germline V CDR1 and CDR2: MNHEY, SVGEGT.

V usage is TRBV7-9 and J usage is TRBJ1-6, with a possible D match to TRBD1 (6 bases). This CDR3 is built from 16 residues. Trimming removed 7 bases from V and 0 bases from J, with 13 bases in between. Germline V gene lookup returns CDR1 SEHNR and CDR2 FQNEAQ (reference sequence). DNA for the CDR3: TGTGCCAGCACCGGAGACAGGAACTCCTATAATTCACCCCTCCACTTT. As protein: CASTGDRNSYNSPLHF.

The gene calls are TRBV6-5 and TRBJ1-2; TRBD1 might be the D (6 bases). Trimming took off 6 bases at V and 9 bases at J, with 14 bases between the two ends. Germline CDR1 reads MNHEY; CDR2 reads SVGAGI. The length of the CDR3 is 12 residues. The CDR3 DNA is TGTGCCAGCAGATACAGGGAAATGAGCTACACCTTC. It encodes CASRYREMSYTF.

The genes are TRBV12-3 or TRBV12-4 and TRBJ2-5; 10 positions match TRBD2. The CDR3 runs to 13 residues. V lost 6 bases to trimming and J lost 6 bases; unmatched junction nucleotides: 4. CDR3 sequence (DNA): TGTGCCAGCAGACTAGCGGGGCTGCAGACCCAGTACTTC. Translating gives CASRLAGLQTQYF.

This clonotype is medium-sized (0.01 to 0.1%) within its sample. The V and J genes are TRBV24-1 and TRBJ2-5; no reliable D call. The CDR3 totals 14 residues. V lost 7 bases and J 3 bases, leaving 14 bases between the germline ends. Germline values: CDR1 KGHDR, CDR2 SFDVKD. The CDR3 DNA follows: TGTGCCACCAGCGCCACCAGACCAAAAGAGACCCAGTACTTC. This gives the protein CATSATRPKETQYF.

This clonotype was detected only a few times. The V call is TRBV7-9, the J call TRBJ2-7; tentatively, D is TRBD1 or TRBD2 (5 bases each). V was cut by 6 bases and J by 3 bases, with 15 bases left in between. Germline-derived CDR1 and CDR2 are SEHNR and FQNEAQ (reference sequence). The CDR3 is made up of 14 amino acids. The CDR3 sequence: CASSFGTGYYEQYF. DNA of the CDR3: TGTGCCAGCAGTTTCGGGACCGGGTACTACGAGCAGTACTTC.

This clonotype rates as medium-sized. The chain recombines TRBV6-5 with TRBJ1-3; TRBD1 might be the D (5 bases). Per germline, CDR1 MNHEY and CDR2 SVGAGI. This CDR3 region has 14 residues. V lost 6 bases to trimming and J lost 4 bases, with 13 bases between them. The CDR3 here is CASSKGVKGNTIYF. The DNA for the CDR3 is TGTGCCAGCAGCAAAGGGGTAAAAGGAAACACCATATATTTT.

This clonotype was observed a few times. The J gene is TRBJ2-3, the V gene TRBV3-1; D remains unclear. The germline V gene has CDR1 LGHDT and CDR2 YNNKEL (reference sequence). The CDR3 loop spans 15 amino acids. V was shortened by 2 bases and J by 4 bases, with 13 bases between the two germline ends. CDR3 nucleotide sequence: TGTGCCAGCAGCCAAAGTCCCCTTGCGCCAGATACGCAGTATTTT. Its protein is CASSQSPLAPDTQYF.

This clonotype was recorded a few times. One end of the junction varies from germline; a read error may be responsible. The chain uses TRBV7-9 and TRBJ2-3; 14 nucleotides agree with TRBD2. The CDR3 has 15 amino acids. CDR1 and CDR2 (germline): SEHNR, FQNEAQ (reference sequence). This chain's CDR3 is CASSLGLAGDKGSFF. The CDR3 DNA is TGTGCCAGCAGCTTGGGACTAGCGGGAGACAAGGGGAGTTTTTTT.

This clonotype has just a few counts. The chain couples TRBV5-1 to TRBJ1-4, with TRBD1 as a possible D gene (5 bases). CDR3 length: 14 amino acids. Trimming stripped 1 base from V and 8 bases from J, with 12 bases between. Germline V gene sequence: CDR1 SGHRS, CDR2 YFSETQ. The CDR3: CASSLHRGREKLFF. CDR3 bases: TGCGCCAGCAGCTTGCATAGGGGACGGGAAAAACTGTTTTTT. The full variable domain, completed using reference TRBV5-1 and TRBJ1-4, is KAGVTQTPRYLIKTRGQQVTLSCSPISGHRSVSWYQQTPGQGLQFLFEYFSETQRNKGNFPGRFSGRQFSNSRSEMNVSTLELGDSALYLCASSLHRGREKLFFGSGTQLSVL.

This clonotype was counted between two and nine times. The gene calls are TRBV18 and TRBJ1-1; 7 bases agree with TRBD1. This CDR3 has 15 amino acids. Germline V gene sequence: CDR1 KGHSH, CDR2 LQKENI. J was trimmed by 4 bases and V by 2 bases; bases with no gene match: 7. The CDR3 DNA reads as TGTGCCAGCTCACCAGGAGGACAGGCTAGCACTGAAGCTTTCTTT. It yields the protein CASSPGGQASTEAFF. The variable domain in full, with the rest retrieved from reference TRBV18 and TRBJ1-1, is NAGVMQNPRHLVRRRGQEARLRCSPMKGHSHVYWYRQLPEEGLKFMVYLQKENIIDESGMPKERFSAEFPKEGPSILRIQQVVRGDSAAYFCASSPGGQASTEAFFGQGTRLTVV.

This clonotype was detected many times. The chain recombines TRBV10-3 with TRBJ1-6; 7 positions match TRBD1. The CDR3 spans 15 residues. V lost 6 bases and J lost 7; bases outside the gene matches: 9. The germline V gene encodes CDR1 ENHRY and CDR2 SYGVKD. The CDR3 here is CAIRRGQGNNSPLHF. The DNA for the CDR3 is TGTGCCATCAGGAGGGGGCAGGGGAACAATTCACCCCTCCACTTT.

At least ten counts were recorded for this clonotype. The rearrangement uses TRBV12-3 or TRBV12-4 and TRBJ2-3; a possible D gene is TRBD2 (6 bases). V dropped 7 bases and J dropped 4 bases, with 15 bases sitting between them. The CDR3 has 14 amino acids. In nucleotides, the CDR3 is TGTGCCAGCACCAACAGGAGGGAGTCAGATACGCAGTATTTT. Protein product: CASTNRRESDTQYF.

This clonotype was picked up a small number of times. The chain joins TRBV6-6 to TRBJ1-5; D is undetermined. Per germline, CDR1 MNHNY and CDR2 SVGAGI (reference sequence). The CDR3 is made up of 12 amino acids. Trimming took off 1 base at V and 6 bases at J, with 4 bases between the two ends. CDR3 amino acids: CASSYWGQPQHF. The CDR3 nucleotides are TGTGCCAGCAGTTACTGGGGTCAGCCCCAGCATTTT.

In its sample, this clonotype was seen many times. The chain links TRBV5-1 to TRBJ1-1; the D is unclear. This CDR3 has 14 amino acids. Germline CDR1 and CDR2: SGHRS and YFSETQ. V was trimmed by 0 bases and J by 3 bases, leaving 9 bases between them. The CDR3 DNA follows: TGCGCCAGCAGCTTGGACCGGAGGTACACTGAAGCTTTCTTT. This encodes CASSLDRRYTEAFF.

This chain joins TRBV3-1 and TRBJ2-1; 8 bases agree with TRBD2. V dropped 6 bases and J dropped 4; count of bases not matched to a gene: 8. The germline V gene encodes CDR1 LGHDT and CDR2 YNNKEL (reference sequence). This CDR3 comprises 15 residues. The CDR3 region has the DNA TGTGCCAGCAGTCGAGCGGGAGTTCAATACAATGAGCAGTTCTTC. It encodes CASSRAGVQYNEQFF.

This clonotype came up many times. This rearrangement joins TRBV12-3 or TRBV12-4 to TRBJ1-2; 7 bases agree with TRBD1. Losses at the gene ends were 3 bases for V and 4 bases for J; bases not matched to a gene: 5. There are 14 residues in the CDR3. CDR3 region: CASSFGQAFYGYTF. CDR3 coding DNA: TGTGCCAGCAGTTTCGGACAGGCATTCTATGGCTACACCTTC.

The V and J genes are TRBV6-5 and TRBJ1-2; 8 bases line up with TRBD1. Germline V CDR1 and CDR2: MNHEY, SVGAGI. With 5 bases clipped from V and 8 bases from J, the junction kept 4 bases outside the gene matches. The CDR3 is 12 amino acids. CDR3 loop: CASSRTGLGYTF. CDR3 DNA sequence: TGTGCCAGCAGTCGGACAGGGTTGGGCTACACCTTC.

The chain combines TRBV18 with TRBJ2-4; D is ambiguous. Between the trimmed V and J ends, which lost 2 bases and 0 bases, there was a span of 8 bases. The CDR3 is 15 amino acids. Germline CDR1 is KGHSH and CDR2 is LQKENI. The CDR3 reads CASSPGRRAKNIQYF. CDR3 in DNA: TGTGCCAGCTCACCAGGAAGGAGAGCCAAAAACATTCAGTACTTC.

This clonotype came up many times. The genes are TRBV6-5 and TRBJ2-2; 12 bases map to TRBD2. V gave up 7 bases and J gave up 0 bases; unmatched junction bases: 12. This CDR3 has 19 amino acids. Germline loops: CDR1 MNHEY, CDR2 SVGAGI. Written as DNA, the CDR3 is TGTGCCAGCACTCGCTCGGGACTAGCGGGTCCTGCGAACACCGGGGAGCTGTTTTTT. As protein: CASTRSGLAGPANTGELFF.